This TCR beta chain was retrieved from a study of beta chain features in type 1 diabetes. Study-wide context: Taken together, all samples contributed roughly 100 million examined sorted cells. Study results and limitations: When VDJ junctions were examined, type 1 diabetes patients showed fewer insertions and more deletions. Patients with Type 1 diabetes showed moderately but significantly shorter TCRB CDR3s in all four CD4+ subsets. Whatever favoring of shorter templates PCR might show would apply equally to patients and controls.

Sequencing targeted expressed TCRB transcripts, as all isolated RNA had been reverse transcribed. Profiling relied on immunoSEQ multiplex PCR, and the TCRdb table lists in-frame clones only, not all of them. The table has some 240,000 clones, more than 15% seen once. V was cut by 4 bases and J by 3 bases, with 9 bases left in between. The CDR3 totals 13 residues. Germline V gives CDR1 SQVTM, CDR2 ANQGSEA. As to this clone: The antigen is undetermined.

Material for sequencing was naive CD4+ T cells from blood. This chain uses TRBV29-1 with TRBJ2-2, with D perhaps given as TRBD1 or TRBD2 (5 bases each). This clonotype originated in a man younger than 45 with type 1 diabetes. CDR3 DNA: TGCAGCGTTGGGGACGGCTACACCGGGGAGCTGTTTTTT. Protein product: CSVGDGYTGELFF.